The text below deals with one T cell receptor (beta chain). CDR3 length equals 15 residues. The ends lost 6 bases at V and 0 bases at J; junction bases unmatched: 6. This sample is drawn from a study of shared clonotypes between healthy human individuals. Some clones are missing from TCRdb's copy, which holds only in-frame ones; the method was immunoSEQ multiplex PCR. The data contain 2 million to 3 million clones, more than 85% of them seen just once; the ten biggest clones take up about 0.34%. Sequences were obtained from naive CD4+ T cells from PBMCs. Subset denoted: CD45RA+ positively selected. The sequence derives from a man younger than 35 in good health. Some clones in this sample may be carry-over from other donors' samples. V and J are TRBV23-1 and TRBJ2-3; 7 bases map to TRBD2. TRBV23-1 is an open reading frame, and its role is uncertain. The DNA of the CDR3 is TGCGCCAGCAGCCCGGGGGACTATAGCACAGATACGCAGTATTTT. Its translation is CASSPGDYSTDTQYF.